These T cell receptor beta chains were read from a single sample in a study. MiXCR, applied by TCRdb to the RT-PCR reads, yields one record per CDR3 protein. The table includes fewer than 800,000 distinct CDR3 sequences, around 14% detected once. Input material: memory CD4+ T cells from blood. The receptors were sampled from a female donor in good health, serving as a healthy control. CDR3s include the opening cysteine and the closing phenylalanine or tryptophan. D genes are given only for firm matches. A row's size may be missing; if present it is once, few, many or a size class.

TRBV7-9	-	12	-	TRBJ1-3	CAGKSSGNTIYF	TGTGCCGGAAAGAGTTCTGGAAACACCATATATTTT
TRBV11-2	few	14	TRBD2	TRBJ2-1	CASSSGLVLNEQFF	TGTGCCAGCAGCTCGGGACTAGTCCTCAATGAGCAGTTCTTC
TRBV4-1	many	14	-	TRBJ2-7	CASSPLSQEREQYF	TGCGCCAGCAGCCCTTTAAGTCAGGAGCGCGAGCAGTACTTC
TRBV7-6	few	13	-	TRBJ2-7	CASSLGRGDEQYF	TGTGCCAGCAGCTTAGGACGCGGGGACGAGCAGTACTTC
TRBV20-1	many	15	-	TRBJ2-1	CSARDWAGVSREQFF	TGCAGTGCTAGAGATTGGGCAGGGGTGTCGAGAGAGCAGTTCTTC
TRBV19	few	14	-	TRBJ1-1	CASSETGLNTEAFF	TGTGCCAGTAGCGAAACAGGGTTGAACACTGAAGCTTTCTTT
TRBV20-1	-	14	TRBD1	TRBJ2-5	CSAARQGVQETQYF	TGCAGTGCTGCCCGACAGGGGGTACAAGAGACCCAGTACTTC
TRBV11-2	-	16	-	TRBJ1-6	CASSLDTQSYNSPLHF	TGTGCCAGCAGCTTAGATACCCAGAGCTATAATTCACCCCTCCACTTT
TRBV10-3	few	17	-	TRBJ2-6	CAISDRRESSGANVLTF	TGTGCCATCAGCGACAGAAGAGAAAGCTCTGGGGCCAACGTCCTGACTTTC
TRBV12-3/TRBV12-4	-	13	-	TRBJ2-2	CASSTHYTGELFF	TGTGCCAGCAGTACCCACTACACCGGGGAGCTGTTTTTT
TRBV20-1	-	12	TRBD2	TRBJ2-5	CSGSSGEETQYF	TGCAGTGGTAGTAGCGGGGAGGAGACCCAGTACTTC
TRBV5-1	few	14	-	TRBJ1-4	CASSRGQRGEKLFF	TGCGCCAGCAGCCGGGGACAAAGAGGTGAAAAACTGTTTTTT
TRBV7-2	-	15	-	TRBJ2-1	CPSSLVGGMQGEQFF	TGTCCCAGCAGCTTAGTAGGTGGGATGCAGGGTGAGCAGTTCTTC
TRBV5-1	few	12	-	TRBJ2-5	CASRDGVGTQYF	TGCGCCAGCAGGGACGGGGTCGGGACCCAGTACTTC
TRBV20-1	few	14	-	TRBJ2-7	CSAREDGNSYEQYF	TGCAGTGCTAGAGAGGACGGAAACTCCTACGAGCAGTACTTC
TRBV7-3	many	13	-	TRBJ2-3	CASTLSNTDTQYF	TGTGCCAGCACCCTAAGTAACACAGATACGCAGTATTTT